The 24 T cell receptor beta chains below were found in one sample sequenced in a study of CD8 T cells in Susac syndrome. When the RNA was reverse transcribed, random hexamers were used with an input of roughly 0.45 to 1 ug. TCRdb called the immunoSEQ multiplex PCR reads again in MiXCR, with one record for every CDR3 protein. The profile shows some 150,000 distinct CDR3 sequences, roughly 94% of them singletons. Sequencing input: CD4+ T cells from PBMCs. The origin of the receptors is a human donor in good health.

The chain recombines TRBV20-1 with TRBJ2-7, with D unresolved. V dropped 5 bases and J dropped 1 base, with 9 bases sitting between them. The CDR3 runs to 12 residues. CDR1 and CDR2 from the germline V gene are DFQATT and SNEGSKA (reference sequence). This chain's CDR3 is CSAPDLSYEQYF. The CDR3 DNA is TGCAGTGCTCCGGACCTATCCTACGAGCAGTACTTC.

The rearrangement joins TRBV10-2 to TRBJ2-7; D is undetermined. From germline, CDR1 is WSHSY and CDR2 SAAADI. The CDR3 length is 14 residues. V was shortened by 10 bases and J by 2 bases, with 18 bases between the two germline ends. The CDR3 DNA follows: TGCGCCACCATCCCCTTGACCCCGCCCTACGAGCAGTACTTC. As protein: CATIPLTPPYEQYF.

The chain employs TRBV20-1 and TRBJ1-2; no firm D call. The CDR3 has 16 residues. Germline V gives CDR1 DFQATT, CDR2 SNEGSKA (reference sequence). Trimming cost V 1 base and J 6 bases, with 21 bases left between them. CDR3 region: CSARGVSWLRGDGYTF. The CDR3 DNA sequence: TGCAGTGCTAGAGGGGTCAGTTGGCTCCGGGGAGATGGCTACACCTTC.

The chain couples TRBV7-9 to TRBJ1-1, with 10 bases identical to TRBD1. CDR3 size: 13 residues. Trimming took 4 bases from V and 10 from J; bases not matched to a gene: 6. Germline V gene data show CDR1 as SEHNR and CDR2 as FQNEAQ (reference sequence). The CDR3 coding sequence is TGTGCCAGCAGCTCACCAGACAGGGGGCGAGCTTTCTTT. It specifies CASSSPDRGRAFF. The variable domain in full, completed from reference TRBV7-9 and TRBJ1-1, reads DTGVSQNPRHKITKRGQNVTFRCDPISEHNRLYWYRQTLGQGPEFLTYFQNEAQLEKSRLLSDRFSAERPKGSFSTLEIQRTEQGDSAMYLCASSSPDRGRAFFGQGTRLTVV.

The chain uses TRBV5-4 and TRBJ2-5, with 9 bases fitting TRBD2. The CDR3 spans 17 residues. Trimming took 0 bases from V and 5 from J; bases not matched to a gene: 11. Germline V gene lookup returns CDR1 SGHNT and CDR2 YYREEE (reference sequence). The CDR3 protein is CASSLEGGRAFKETQYF. The CDR3 DNA is TGTGCCAGCAGCTTGGAAGGCGGGAGGGCCTTTAAGGAGACCCAGTACTTC.

The V call is TRBV6-2 or TRBV6-3, the J call TRBJ1-2; TRBD1 matches 7 bases. This CDR3 spans 13 amino acids. J gave up 7 bases and V 8 bases, and 10 bases lay outside the gene matches. The germline V gene has CDR1 MNHEY and CDR2 SVGEGT. CDR3 sequence reads: CASWDRGHPGYTF. CDR3 DNA sequence: TGTGCCAGCTGGGATAGGGGGCATCCTGGCTACACCTTC.

The chain employs TRBV24-1 and TRBJ1-2, with D hard to call. The germline gives CDR1 KGHDR, CDR2 SFDVKD. Between the trimmed V and J ends, which lost 4 bases and 0 bases, there was a span of 11 bases. This CDR3 has 15 residues. The chain's CDR3 is CATSEWTGSNYGYTF. The DNA of the CDR3 is TGTGCCACCAGTGAGTGGACCGGTTCTAACTATGGCTACACCTTC.

This chain connects TRBV12-3 or TRBV12-4 to TRBJ1-2; D call uncertain. With 6 bases removed from V and 0 bases from J, the gap between germline ends came to 14 bases. The length of the CDR3 is 15 residues. The CDR3 reads CASSFRETTNYGYTF. The CDR3 DNA reads as TGTGCCAGCAGCTTCAGAGAGACAACTAACTATGGCTACACCTTC.

V is TRBV5-1 and J is TRBJ1-5; D unclear. Trimming took off 1 base at V and 5 bases at J, with 13 bases between the two ends. CDR3 length: 15 amino acids. CDR1 is SGHRS, CDR2 YFSETQ, per germline. The DNA of the CDR3 is TGCGCCAGCAGCTTGAACGGCGCAGCCTATCAGCCCCAGCATTTT. It codes for CASSLNGAAYQPQHF. The complete variable domain, with remaining parts taken from reference TRBV5-1 and TRBJ1-5, reads KAGVTQTPRYLIKTRGQQVTLSCSPISGHRSVSWYQQTPGQGLQFLFEYFSETQRNKGNFPGRFSGRQFSNSRSEMNVSTLELGDSALYLCASSLNGAAYQPQHFGDGTRLSIL.

This clonotype was recorded once. The chain has TRBV18 and TRBJ1-1; D possibly corresponds to TRBD1 (5 bases). The germline V gene encodes CDR1 KGHSH and CDR2 LQKENI. Trimming shortened V by 6 bases and J by 1 base, and 12 bases separated the two germline ends. This CDR3 is built from 14 residues. In nucleotides, the CDR3 is TGTGCCAGCTCTTCGGACACCTCGAACACTGAAGCTTTCTTT. This sequence encodes CASSSDTSNTEAFF.

The chain couples TRBV4-2 to TRBJ1-5; D gene uncertain. Trimming left V 0 bases short and J 4 bases short, with 4 bases between. This CDR3 has 13 amino acids. Germline CDR1 and CDR2: LGHNA and YNFKEQ. CDR3 nucleotide sequence: TGTGCCAGCAGCCAAGAGGCGAATCAGCCCCAGCATTTT. Protein product: CASSQEANQPQHF.

The gene calls are TRBV3-1 and TRBJ1-2; TRBD1 aligns across 8 bases. Per the germline V gene, CDR1 is LGHDT and CDR2 is YNNKEL (reference sequence). Unmatched junction bases numbered 7, after V lost 1 base and J lost 6 bases. The CDR3 is 15 amino acids. The CDR3 DNA reads as TGTGCCAGCAGCCAAGCACTAACAGGGGGACATGGCTACACCTTC. Its translation: CASSQALTGGHGYTF.

The chain links TRBV18 to TRBJ1-1, with D hard to call. Trimming stripped 2 bases from V and 7 bases from J, with 11 bases between. Germline V gene data show CDR1 as KGHSH and CDR2 as LQKENI. The CDR3 spans 13 residues. The chain's CDR3 is CASSPSLTVEAFF. The CDR3 coding sequence is TGTGCCAGCTCACCATCCTTAACGGTTGAAGCTTTCTTT.

The chain is built from TRBV25-1 and TRBJ2-1; D is unresolved. With 8 bases removed from V and 0 bases from J, the gap between germline ends came to 14 bases. Looked up from germline, CDR1 is MGHDK and CDR2 is SYGVNS. The CDR3 has 15 residues. The CDR3 sequence is CASADGVSSYNEQFF. DNA for the CDR3: TGTGCCAGCGCGGACGGCGTAAGCTCCTACAATGAGCAGTTCTTC.

The J gene is TRBJ1-2, the V gene TRBV3-1, with D perhaps TRBD1 (6 bases). CDR1 and CDR2 (germline): LGHDT, YNNKEL (reference sequence). Trimming stripped 4 bases from V and 5 bases from J, with 14 bases between. The CDR3 runs to 14 residues. Written as DNA, the CDR3 is TGTGCCAGCAGCCCCCCGGCCAGGGGATATGGCTACACCTTC. Translating it yields CASSPPARGYGYTF.

The chain is built from TRBV24-1 and TRBJ1-1; TRBD1 matches 12 bases. The junction had 5 bases not matched to a gene; V was cut back by 3 bases and J by 4 bases. This CDR3 is built from 16 residues. Germline V gene data show CDR1 as KGHDR and CDR2 as SFDVKD. As DNA, the CDR3 is TGTGCCACCAGTGATGGGACAGGGGGCGCAGGCACTGAAGCTTTCTTT. Translating gives CATSDGTGGAGTEAFF.

This sequence joins TRBV30 and TRBJ2-1, with D perhaps TRBD1 (6 bases). CDR3 length equals 13 residues. Trimming left V 7 bases short and J 10 bases short, with 20 bases between. The germline V gene encodes CDR1 GTSNPN and CDR2 SVGIG (reference sequence). In nucleotides, the CDR3 is TGTGCCTTCGCCTCCTTCAGGGGTGGGGAGCAGTTCTTC. It yields the protein CAFASFRGGEQFF.

J is TRBJ2-7 and V is TRBV10-3; D may be TRBD2 (6 bases). The CDR3 has 13 amino acids. Germline V gene data show CDR1 as ENHRY and CDR2 as SYGVKD. V dropped 6 bases and J dropped 0 bases, with 9 bases sitting between them. CDR3 sequence (DNA): TGTGCCATCAGACCGGGACTCTCCTACGAGCAGTACTTC. Amino acid sequence: CAIRPGLSYEQYF.

V is TRBV20-1 and J is TRBJ2-7; 15 bases agree with TRBD2. The CDR3 contains 15 residues. Per the germline V gene, CDR1 is DFQATT and CDR2 is SNEGSKA (reference sequence). V was pared by 6 bases and J by 4 bases, with 7 bases of the junction left unmatched. The CDR3 region is CSARTSGRATYEQYF. The CDR3 coding sequence is TGCAGTGCCCGGACTAGCGGGAGGGCCACTTACGAGCAGTACTTC.

The rearrangement links TRBV7-2 to TRBJ1-2, with D hard to call. V lost 2 bases and J lost 3, with 10 bases in between. The CDR3 runs 14 residues. Germline V gene sequence: CDR1 SGHTA, CDR2 FQGNSA. In DNA form, the CDR3 reads TGTGCCAGCAGCTTATTTGGCGGCTACTATGGCTACACCTTC. This gives the protein CASSLFGGYYGYTF.

The chain is built from TRBV12-5 and TRBJ2-7; tentatively, D is TRBD1 (6 bases). The CDR3 has 15 amino acids. Germline V lookup: CDR1 LGHNT, CDR2 FRNRAP. V was trimmed by 2 bases and J by 5 bases, leaving 16 bases between them. The CDR3 is CASGLQTGRFDEQYF. CDR3 sequence (DNA): TGTGCTAGTGGTTTGCAGACAGGCAGGTTCGACGAGCAGTACTTC.

The V gene is TRBV27, the J gene TRBJ2-7; D is ambiguous. CDR3 length equals 16 residues. V was cut by 3 bases and J by 3 bases, with 18 bases left in between. From germline, CDR1 is MNHEY and CDR2 SMNVEV (reference sequence). In DNA form, the CDR3 reads TGTGCCAGCAGTTTTCGGGCGGCCTTTTCGATCTACGAGCAGTACTTC. Amino acid sequence: CASSFRAAFSIYEQYF.

CDR3 protein: CASSPRGLVYEQYF. Written as DNA, the CDR3 is TGTGCCAGCAGTCCTAGGGGACTAGTCTACGAGCAGTACTTC. The V gene is TRBV12-3 or TRBV12-4, the J gene TRBJ2-7, with 8 bases aligning to TRBD2. This CDR3 comprises 14 residues. The junction had 6 bases not matched to a gene; V was cut back by 5 bases and J by 3 bases.

This clonotype was seen just once. This chain joins TRBV20-1 and TRBJ2-1; 10 bases agree with TRBD2. This CDR3 spans 15 amino acids. Trimming took 5 bases from V and 4 from J; bases not matched to a gene: 8. Germline V gives CDR1 DFQATT, CDR2 SNEGSKA (reference sequence). CDR3 sequence: CSAPSGRGVYNEQFF. The CDR3 DNA reads TGCAGTGCTCCTAGCGGGAGAGGAGTATACAATGAGCAGTTCTTC.